The clone carrying this T cell receptor beta chain was seen only once. The data belong to a study of blood T cell repertoires in COVID-19. Under the authors' procedure: Nucleated cell number was recorded as an estimate derived from reference gene primer amplification. The assay was immunoSEQ multiplex PCR, and TCRdb's table has in-frame clones only and misses some. The V and J calls and clone size are taken from that table; D and trimming were inferred from the DNA. The sample yields approximately 250,000 clones, over 75% seen once. During active infection, Seattle patients enrolled and were then monitored through disease. This CDR3 contains 15 residues. With 7 bases removed from V and 0 bases from J, the gap between germline ends came to 13 bases. Germline V gene lookup returns CDR1 LGHDT and CDR2 YNNKEL (reference sequence).

What was sequenced was peripheral blood. This TCR was recovered from a man aged 45-65 years with COVID-19, enrolled during active disease. V gene TRBV3-1 (or the pseudogene TRBV3-2) combines with J gene TRBJ2-1; possibly TRBD2 for D (6 bases). The CDR3 region is CASNGGPSSYNEQFF. The CDR3 region has the DNA TGTGCCAGCAACGGGGGACCGAGCTCCTACAATGAGCAGTTCTTC.